This TCR beta chain was retrieved from a study of cytomegalovirus exposure and HLA in healthy donors. Primers for the PCR totalled 60 Vbeta and 13 Jbeta. The assay was immunoSEQ multiplex PCR, and TCRdb's table has in-frame clones only and misses some. This repertoire shows approximately 97,000 clones, about four fifths found once; its top ten account for 5.2%. The origin of this receptor is a man aged 40-49 years in good health and CMV-seropositive. The sample consisted of PBMCs.

The CDR3 DNA is TGTGCCAGCAGTGAAAGAGTGGCAGGCCAATCAAGAAGCCAGCCCCAGCATTTT. Translating it yields CASSERVAGQSRSQPQHF. The chain uses TRBV6-1 and TRBJ1-5; D remains unclear. The germline V and J ends were trimmed by 2 bases and 7 bases, with 24 bases remaining between them. CDR1 is MNHNS and CDR2 is SASEGT in the germline V gene. The CDR3 is 18 amino acids.